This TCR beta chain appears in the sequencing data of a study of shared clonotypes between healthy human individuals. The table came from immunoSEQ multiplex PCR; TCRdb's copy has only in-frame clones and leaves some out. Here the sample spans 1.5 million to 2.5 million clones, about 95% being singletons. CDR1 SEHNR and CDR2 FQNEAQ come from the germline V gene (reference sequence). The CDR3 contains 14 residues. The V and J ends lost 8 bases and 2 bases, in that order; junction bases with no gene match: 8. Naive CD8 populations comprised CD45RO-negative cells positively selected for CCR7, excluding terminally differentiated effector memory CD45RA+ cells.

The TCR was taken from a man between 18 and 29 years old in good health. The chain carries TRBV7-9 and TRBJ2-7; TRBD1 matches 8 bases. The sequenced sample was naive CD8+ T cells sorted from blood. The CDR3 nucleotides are TGTGCCAGCGCTTCCGGGGACAGGCCCTACGAGCAGTACTTC. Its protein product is CASASGDRPYEQYF.